These 27 T cell receptor beta chains came from one sample sequenced in a study of blood T cell repertoires in COVID-19. Clones were read by immunoSEQ multiplex PCR, and TCRdb kept only the in-frame ones, dropping some. The sample includes about 240,000 clones, roughly 79% of them seen just once. The sample consisted of peripheral blood. The receptor set was obtained from a woman older than 75 with COVID-19, enrolled during active disease.

The genes are TRBV10-2 and TRBJ2-1; 10 bases match TRBD2. Germline CDR1 WSHSY, CDR2 SAAADI. CDR3 length: 15 amino acids. Trimming took 6 bases from V and 2 from J; bases not matched to a gene: 4. The CDR3 here is CASRLAGAPYNEQFF. The CDR3 bases are TGCGCCAGCAGGCTAGCGGGAGCTCCCTACAATGAGCAGTTCTTC.

The V and J genes are TRBV12-5 and TRBJ1-1; a weak D match, TRBD1 (5 bases). The ends were cut back, 7 bases at V and 2 bases at J, with 14 bases in the middle. CDR1 and CDR2 from the germline V gene are LGHNT and FRNRAP. This CDR3 contains 14 residues. CDR3 sequence: CASALQDVNTEAFF. CDR3 bases: TGTGCTAGTGCCCTACAGGACGTTAACACTGAAGCTTTCTTT.

The chain couples TRBV27 to TRBJ1-2, with TRBD1 identical over 8 bases. CDR1 is MNHEY, CDR2 SMNVEV, per germline (reference sequence). With V trimmed by 2 bases and J by 4 bases, 6 bases remained unmatched. This CDR3 has 15 residues. The CDR3 protein is CASSLQGAGVYGYTF. Written as DNA, the CDR3 is TGTGCCAGCAGTTTACAGGGGGCAGGTGTCTATGGCTACACCTTC.

The rearrangement links TRBV11-2 to TRBJ2-2; 8 bases agree with TRBD1. The CDR3 is 14 amino acids. Trimming at V came to 4 bases and at J to 4 bases, leaving 2 bases not matched to a gene. Per the germline V gene, CDR1 is SGHAT and CDR2 is FQNNGV. CDR3 nucleotide sequence: TGTGCCAGCAGCTCTACAGGGGGCACCGGGGAGCTGTTTTTT. Protein sequence: CASSSTGGTGELFF.

The rearrangement uses TRBV19 and TRBJ2-5; D is possibly TRBD2 (7 bases). Germline values: CDR1 LNHDA, CDR2 SQIVND (reference sequence). This CDR3 contains 14 residues. The germline V and J ends were trimmed by 3 bases and 5 bases, with 13 bases remaining between them. The CDR3 region is CASSIGGAGETQYF. In DNA form, the CDR3 reads TGTGCCAGTAGTATTGGGGGGGCTGGGGAGACCCAGTACTTC.

The V call is TRBV7-2, the J call TRBJ1-1; D ambiguous. CDR3 length: 13 residues. Trimming removed 3 bases at V and 3 bases at J, with 8 bases between. Germline V gene data show CDR1 as SGHTA and CDR2 as FQGNSA. CDR3: CASSFSVYTEAFF. The CDR3 region has the DNA TGTGCCAGCAGCTTTTCGGTATACACTGAAGCTTTCTTT. Complete variable domain (other parts from reference TRBV7-2 and TRBJ1-1): GAGVSQSPSNKVTEKGKDVELRCDPISGHTALYWYRQSLGQGLEFLIYFQGNSAPDKSGLPSDRFSAERTGGSVSTLTIQRTQQEDSAVYLCASSFSVYTEAFFGQGTRLTVV.

CDR3 coding DNA: TGTGCCATCCTGGGGGGGGGCAGAGCGGACAATGAGCAGTTCTTC. Its translation: CAILGGGRADNEQFF. The chain links TRBV10-3 to TRBJ2-1; possibly TRBD2 for D (7 bases). This CDR3 spans 15 amino acids. The V end was cut by 8 bases, the J end by 5 bases, with 19 bases between. Germline CDR1 is ENHRY and CDR2 is SYGVKD.

CDR3: CASSIDAGTGGLSIQYF. The CDR3, as DNA: TGTGCCAGTAGTATAGACGCCGGGACAGGGGGTTTAAGCATTCAGTACTTC. The V call is TRBV19, the J call TRBJ2-4; 11 bases are a match to TRBD1. The CDR3 has 17 amino acids. With V trimmed by 0 bases and J by 9 bases, 10 bases remained unmatched. CDR1 and CDR2 from the germline V gene are LNHDA and SQIVND (reference sequence).

This clone was detected a few times. The chain recombines TRBV4-1 with TRBJ1-5, with 8 bases identical to TRBD1. Germline V gene lookup returns CDR1 MGHRA and CDR2 YSYEKL. The CDR3 sequence is 16 residues long. V gave up 4 bases and J gave up 0 bases; unmatched junction bases: 5. Written as DNA, the CDR3 is TGCGCCAGCAGCCGAGGACAGGGAGATAGCAATCAGCCCCAGCATTTT. Translation gives CASSRGQGDSNQPQHF.

The genes are TRBV6-5 and TRBJ1-1; D is ambiguous. Germline V gene lookup returns CDR1 MNHEY and CDR2 SVGAGI. Trimming pared 6 bases from V and 0 bases from J, leaving 11 bases between. The CDR3 is 14 residues long. CDR3 nucleotide sequence: TGTGCCAGCAGGGGTCTACAGTTGAACACTGAAGCTTTCTTT. It codes for CASRGLQLNTEAFF.

To note about this clone: Mismatch with germline at one junction end may stem from a read error. The CDR3 region is CASSLVPCRHSGNTIYF. The CDR3 DNA reads as TGTGCTAGCAGCTTAGTTCCATGCAGACACTCTGGAAACACCATATATTTT. The chain employs TRBV7-7 and TRBJ1-3; no firm D call. In germline, CDR1 is SSHAT, CDR2 FNYEAQ (reference sequence). This CDR3 region has 17 residues.

The chain combines TRBV5-1 with TRBJ2-1, with 10 bases lining up with TRBD2. V was pared by 5 bases and J by 8 bases, with 10 bases of the junction left unmatched. CDR3 size: 15 residues. Looked up from germline, CDR1 is SGHRS and CDR2 is YFSETQ. CDR3 DNA sequence: TGCGCCAGCAGGAGAAGCGGGGGGGCGTTGTATGAGCAGTTCTTC. Amino acids: CASRRSGGALYEQFF.

Turning to this clone: This CDR3 is also generated by other DNA sequences in the sample. The gene calls are TRBV7-3 and TRBJ1-1, with D hard to call. Trimming removed 2 bases from V and 4 bases from J, with 8 bases in between. The CDR3 runs 13 residues. Germline values: CDR1 SGHTA, CDR2 FQGTGA. In nucleotides, the CDR3 is TGTGCCAGCAGCTTACGGCGGGGCACTGAAGCTTTCTTT. This sequence encodes CASSLRRGTEAFF. The variable domain in full, with the rest retrieved from reference TRBV7-3 and TRBJ1-1, is GAGVSQTPSNKVTEKGKYVELRCDPISGHTALYWYRQSLGQGPEFLIYFQGTGAADDSGLPNDRFFAVRPEGSVSTLKIQRTERGDSAVYLCASSLRRGTEAFFGQGTRLTVV.

The J gene is TRBJ2-7, the V gene TRBV5-1; 8 nucleotides agree with TRBD2. V trimming: 6 bases; J trimming: 4 bases; junction bases outside the gene matches: 9. The CDR3 spans 14 residues. Per germline, CDR1 SGHRS and CDR2 YFSETQ. DNA for the CDR3: TGCGCCAGCACCCGAACGGGAGGGTCATACGAGCAGTACTTC. Its protein is CASTRTGGSYEQYF.

The DNA for the CDR3 is TGCGCCAGCAGCTTTATGGCAGGGGAGTACAATGAGCAGTTCTTC. This gives the protein CASSFMAGEYNEQFF. This chain joins TRBV5-1 and TRBJ2-1; a weak D match, TRBD1 (6 bases). The CDR3 sequence is 15 residues long. Germline V lookup: CDR1 SGHRS, CDR2 YFSETQ. V was pared by 2 bases and J by 4 bases, with 13 bases between.

This chain's CDR3 is CAWSIGAGELFF. The CDR3 nucleotides are TGTGCCTGGAGCATAGGGGCCGGGGAGCTGTTTTTT. This sequence joins TRBV30 and TRBJ2-2, with a tentative D call TRBD1 (5 bases). CDR3 length: 12 amino acids. Trimming took 3 bases from V and 6 from J, leaving 8 bases between them. Germline values: CDR1 GTSNPN, CDR2 SVGIG (reference sequence). The full variable domain, with the rest looked up from reference TRBV30 and TRBJ2-2, is SQTIHQWPATLVQPVGSPLSLECTVEGTSNPNLYWYRQAAGRGLQLLFYSVGIGQISSEVPQNLSASRPQDRQFILSSKKLLLSDSGFYLCAWSIGAGELFFGEGSRLTVL.

The V call is TRBV11-2, the J call TRBJ2-2, with 7 bases lining up with TRBD1. J lost 2 bases, V lost 5 bases, and 5 bases had no gene match. Germline V gene lookup returns CDR1 SGHAT and CDR2 FQNNGV. This CDR3 has 15 residues. In DNA, the CDR3 is TGTGCCAGCAGCGCGGACAGGATAAACACCGGGGAGCTGTTTTTT. It yields the protein CASSADRINTGELFF.

This clone has just a few counts. The J gene is TRBJ2-7, the V gene TRBV18; TRBD1 aligns across 7 bases. Trimming at V came to 3 bases and at J to 5 bases, leaving 10 bases not matched to a gene. Germline V gene sequence: CDR1 KGHSH, CDR2 LQKENI. This CDR3 spans 15 amino acids. As DNA, the CDR3 is TGTGCCAGCTCACCCTCACAGGGGCGAAGGGACGAGCAGTACTTC. This translates into CASSPSQGRRDEQYF.

The V and J genes are TRBV1 and TRBJ2-3; no check of the table's D call, TRBD2, against the DNA was made. TRBV1 is a pseudogene. This CDR3 spans 18 amino acids. This CDR3 is CTSSLPQAEARSTDTQYF. As DNA, the CDR3 is TGCACCAGCAGCCTACCTCAGGCGGAGGCCCGTAGCACAGATACGCAGTATTTT.

V gene TRBV20-1 combines with J gene TRBJ2-1; 9 nucleotides line up with TRBD2. CDR3 size: 15 residues. V lost 3 bases, J lost 3 bases, and 6 bases stayed unmatched. Germline CDR1 is DFQATT and CDR2 is SNEGSKA (reference sequence). In DNA form, the CDR3 reads TGCAGTGCTAGTTCGGTAGCGGGAGTCTACAATGAGCAGTTCTTC. Its protein is CSASSVAGVYNEQFF.

The rearrangement joins TRBV28 to TRBJ2-7; 8 nucleotides agree with TRBD2. The CDR3 has 12 amino acids. The germline gives CDR1 MDHEN, CDR2 SYDVKM. With V trimmed by 11 bases and J by 2 bases, 5 bases remained unmatched. The chain's CDR3 is CASQRGPYEQYF. CDR3 coding DNA: TGTGCCTCCCAGCGGGGGCCCTACGAGCAGTACTTC.

This sequence joins TRBV28 and TRBJ2-7, with no clear D. Germline CDR1 reads MDHEN; CDR2 reads SYDVKM. The length of the CDR3 is 14 residues. V lost 1 base, J lost 7 bases, and 14 bases lay in between. CDR3 loop: CASSLYLTDWEQYF. DNA of the CDR3: TGTGCCAGCAGTTTATACCTGACCGACTGGGAGCAGTACTTC.

Worth noting for this clone: The sample contains more than one DNA sequence encoding this CDR3. The CDR3 DNA sequence: TGTGCCAGCATGGGACAGGTCAACACTGAAGCTTTCTTT. This sequence encodes CASMGQVNTEAFF. V is TRBV6-5 and J is TRBJ1-1; TRBD1 matches 8 bases. V lost 7 bases to trimming and J lost 2 bases; unmatched junction nucleotides: 3. The CDR3 runs 13 residues. Looked up from germline, CDR1 is MNHEY and CDR2 is SVGAGI.

The V call is TRBV6-5, the J call TRBJ1-1; TRBD1 matches 10 bases. Germline V gives CDR1 MNHEY, CDR2 SVGAGI. The V segment lost 5 bases and the J segment 4 bases; nucleotides outside the gene matches: 1. This CDR3 region has 13 residues. The CDR3 region is CASSRQGATEAFF. CDR3 DNA: TGTGCCAGCAGTCGACAGGGGGCCACTGAAGCTTTCTTT.

This clone has just one count. The chain recombines TRBV6-5 with TRBJ1-1, with D possibly matching TRBD1 (6 bases). V gave up 11 bases and J gave up 1 base, with 14 bases separating them. The CDR3 contains 13 residues. The germline V gene has CDR1 MNHEY and CDR2 SVGAGI. CDR3 bases: TGTGCCGTTTTCGGGACATCGAACACTGAAGCTTTCTTT. It yields the protein CAVFGTSNTEAFF.

CDR3 residues: CASMGGQSTEAFF. DNA for the CDR3: TGTGCCAGCATGGGAGGGCAATCCACTGAAGCTTTCTTT. J is TRBJ1-1 and V is TRBV6-5; no firm D call. Germline V gene lookup returns CDR1 MNHEY and CDR2 SVGAGI. The V gene lost 7 bases and the J gene lost 4 bases, with 13 bases spanning the gap. The length of the CDR3 is 13 residues.

This chain joins TRBV2 and TRBJ1-6; TRBD1 might be the D (6 bases). The CDR3 has 16 amino acids. The germline V gene encodes CDR1 SNHLY and CDR2 FYNNEI. V lost 4 bases and J lost 7, with 17 bases in between. The CDR3 DNA reads TGTGCCAGCAGTGTGCCCACCCGACAGGTGAATTCACCCCTCCACTTT. Its translation is CASSVPTRQVNSPLHF.